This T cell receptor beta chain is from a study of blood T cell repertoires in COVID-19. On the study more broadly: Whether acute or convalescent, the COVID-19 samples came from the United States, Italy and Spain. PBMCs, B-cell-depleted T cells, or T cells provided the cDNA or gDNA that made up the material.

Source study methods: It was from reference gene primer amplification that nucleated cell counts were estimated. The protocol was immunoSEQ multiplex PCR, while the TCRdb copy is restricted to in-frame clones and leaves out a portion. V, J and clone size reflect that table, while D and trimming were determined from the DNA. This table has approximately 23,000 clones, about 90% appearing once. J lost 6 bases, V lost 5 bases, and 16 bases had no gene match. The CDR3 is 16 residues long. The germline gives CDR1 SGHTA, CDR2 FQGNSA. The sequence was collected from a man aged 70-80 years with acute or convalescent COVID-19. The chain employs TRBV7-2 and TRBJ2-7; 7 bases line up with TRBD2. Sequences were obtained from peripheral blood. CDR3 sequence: CASSPDLGLGVVEQYF. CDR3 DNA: TGTGCCAGCAGCCCCGACCTCGGACTAGGGGTTGTCGAGCAGTACTTC.